Each of the 32 T cell receptor beta chains below was sequenced from the same sample in a study of control samples from healthy donors and cancer patients. Using immunoSEQ multiplex PCR, the repertoire was profiled, and TCRdb retains in-frame clones only, with some absent. The table lists 150,000 to 200,000 clones, approximately 92% of them singletons. Sequencing was performed on blood. Receptors originate from a man between 18 and 29 years old in good health.

The rearrangement joins TRBV14 to TRBJ2-5; 9 nucleotides match TRBD2. V was clipped by 1 base and J by 5 bases; unmatched bases: 11. CDR3 length equals 17 residues. The germline CDR1 and CDR2 sequences are SGHDN and FVKESK. The CDR3 coding sequence is TGTGCCAGCAGCCAAGGGTCACTAGCGGGCCAACGGGAGACCCAGTACTTC. Translating gives CASSQGSLAGQRETQYF.

The chain recombines TRBV9 with TRBJ2-6, with D possibly TRBD2 on 7 matching bases. This CDR3 is 19 amino acids long. With 4 bases removed from V and 2 bases from J, the gap between germline ends came to 22 bases. From germline, CDR1 is SGDLS and CDR2 YYNGEE. CDR3 nucleotide sequence: TGTGCCAGCAGCCCACCCCCCGGGGGGCGGGTCACTGGGGCCAACGTCCTGACTTTC. Residues: CASSPPPGGRVTGANVLTF.

V and J are TRBV7-8 and TRBJ2-5, with D perhaps TRBD2 (6 bases). There are 13 residues in the CDR3. V was clipped by 4 bases and J by 5 bases, with 11 bases between them. In germline, CDR1 is SGHVS, CDR2 FQNEAQ. CDR3 DNA: TGTGCCAGCAGCTGGCGGGGTCGGGAGACCCAGTACTTC. It is translated as CASSWRGRETQYF.

This clone was detected once. This chain uses TRBV4-2 with TRBJ2-1; 13 bases align to TRBD2. Looked up from germline, CDR1 is LGHNA and CDR2 is YNFKEQ. Germline trimming cut 4 bases from V and 6 bases from J; bases unmatched to any gene: 6. The CDR3 covers 16 residues. CDR3 bases: TGTGCCAGCAGCCGGAGAGGGACTAGCGGGGCCAATGAGCAGTTCTTC. It translates to CASSRRGTSGANEQFF.

The CDR3 protein is CASSSGTGREQYF. CDR3 bases: TGTGCCAGCAGCTCCGGGACAGGGCGCGAGCAGTACTTC. The gene calls are TRBV2 and TRBJ2-7, with TRBD1 identical over 9 bases. In germline, CDR1 is SNHLY, CDR2 FYNNEI. V gave up 6 bases and J gave up 6 bases; unmatched junction bases: 6. The CDR3 totals 13 residues.

This clone was observed a single time. The gene calls are TRBV30 and TRBJ1-5, with no clear D. V lost 2 bases and J 4 bases, leaving 15 bases between the germline ends. The germline V gene encodes CDR1 GTSNPN and CDR2 SVGIG (reference sequence). The CDR3 length is 15 residues. The CDR3 DNA reads TGTGCCTGGAGTACCTTCGGGAAGAGTAATCAGCCCCAGCATTTT. As protein: CAWSTFGKSNQPQHF. Complete variable domain (other parts from reference TRBV30 and TRBJ1-5): SQTIHQWPATLVQPVGSPLSLECTVEGTSNPNLYWYRQAAGRGLQLLFYSVGIGQISSEVPQNLSASRPQDRQFILSSKKLLLSDSGFYLCAWSTFGKSNQPQHFGDGTRLSIL.

CDR3 residues: CASSYSGSSGNTIYF. For the CDR3, the DNA is TGTGCCAGCAGTTACAGCGGCAGCTCTGGAAACACCATATATTTT. The chain carries TRBV6-5 and TRBJ1-3, with D uncertain. Trimming left V 2 bases short and J 0 bases short, with 8 bases between. Germline V gene sequence: CDR1 MNHEY, CDR2 SVGAGI. The CDR3 spans 15 residues.

This clone was detected once. The CDR3 DNA follows: TGTGCCAGCACCCTACAGGGGGCGTATGGCTACACCTTC. Amino acids: CASTLQGAYGYTF. This rearrangement joins TRBV6-5 to TRBJ1-2, with 9 positions matching TRBD1. The CDR3 extends over 13 amino acids. Germline lookup yields CDR1 MNHEY and CDR2 SVGAGI. Trimming cost V 7 bases and J 5 bases; bases outside gene matches: 5.

CDR3 residues: CATSDLTADTQYF. Here the CDR3 DNA reads TGTGCCACCAGTGATTTGACTGCAGATACGCAGTATTTT. The chain employs TRBV24-1 and TRBJ2-3; D uncertain. Deletions cut 0 bases from V and 4 bases from J, with 4 bases between. Germline V CDR1 and CDR2: KGHDR, SFDVKD. This CDR3 is 13 amino acids long.

The rearrangement uses TRBV29-1 and TRBJ2-3; 8 bases line up with TRBD2. Germline V gene sequence: CDR1 SQVTM, CDR2 ANQGSEA. The V segment lost 3 bases and the J segment 0 bases; nucleotides outside the gene matches: 8. This CDR3 has 16 amino acids. The CDR3 DNA reads as TGCAGCGTTGAGGGGTGGGGGACTAGGAGCACAGATACGCAGTATTTT. This gives the protein CSVEGWGTRSTDTQYF.

This clone has just one count. The gene calls are TRBV7-2 and TRBJ2-7; D remains ambiguous. V lost 2 bases, J lost 2 bases, and 4 bases lay in between. The CDR3 has 12 amino acids. Germline assignment: CDR1 SGHTA and CDR2 FQGNSA. The CDR3 DNA reads as TGTGCCAGCAGCTTAAACACCTACGAGCAGTACTTC. It codes for CASSLNTYEQYF.

V is TRBV19 and J is TRBJ1-3; perhaps TRBD1 as D (5 bases). The germline V gene has CDR1 LNHDA and CDR2 SQIVND (reference sequence). This CDR3 has 16 amino acids. Trimming stripped 7 bases from V and 0 bases from J, with 16 bases between. Here the CDR3 DNA reads TGTGCCAGTAACCCGACAGCTACGAGCTCTGGAAACACCATATATTTT. It encodes CASNPTATSSGNTIYF.

This clone was seen only once. J is TRBJ1-5 and V is TRBV5-8; 8 bases line up with TRBD1. Germline CDR1 SGHTS, CDR2 YDEGEE. This CDR3 is built from 14 residues. Unmatched junction bases numbered 4, after V lost 4 bases and J lost 4 bases. The CDR3 DNA reads TGTGCCAGCAGCCATCGGACAGGGAATCAGCCCCAGCATTTT. Translating it yields CASSHRTGNQPQHF. Looking up the rest from reference TRBV5-8 and TRBJ1-5 gives the full variable domain: EAGVTQSPTHLIKTRGQQATLRCSPISGHTSVYWYQQALGLGLQFLLWYDEGEERNRGNFPPRFSGRQFPNYSSELNVNALELEDSALYLCASSHRTGNQPQHFGDGTRLSIL.

Comment on this clone: In the same sample, other DNA sequences code for this CDR3. The rearrangement links TRBV5-1 to TRBJ2-1, with D tentatively TRBD1 or TRBD2 (7 bases each). Germline lookup yields CDR1 SGHRS and CDR2 YFSETQ. The CDR3 runs to 16 residues. Trimming removed 0 bases from V and 4 bases from J, with 14 bases in between. CDR3 in amino acids: CASSLGGEGAYNEQFF. The DNA for the CDR3 is TGCGCCAGCAGCTTGGGTGGGGAGGGGGCTTACAATGAGCAGTTCTTC.

The rearrangement links TRBV11-3 to TRBJ2-1, with 7 bases that match TRBD1. Germline lookup yields CDR1 SGHNT and CDR2 YENEEA. V dropped 3 bases and J dropped 9; count of bases not matched to a gene: 11. The CDR3 is 15 amino acids. CDR3 bases: TGTGCCAGCAGCTTTCGGACAGGTTCGCAAAGTGAGCAGTTCTTC. Translation gives CASSFRTGSQSEQFF.

The CDR3 reads CASSSRRPTRRRYSNQPQHF. CDR3 sequence (DNA): TGTGCCAGCAGCTCCAGACGCCCTACCCGGCGAAGATATAGCAATCAGCCCCAGCATTTT. J is TRBJ1-5 and V is TRBV11-3; D not certain. V lost 4 bases to trimming and J lost 0 bases, with 25 bases between them. The CDR3 consists of 20 residues. Germline-derived CDR1 and CDR2 are SGHNT and YENEEA.

CDR3: CASSESTGTGRKKLFF. Written as DNA, the CDR3 is TGCGCCAGCAGTGAGTCGACGGGGACAGGGCGGAAAAAACTGTTTTTT. The chain carries TRBV10-2 and TRBJ1-4, with 9 nucleotides matching TRBD1. This CDR3 has 16 residues. Trimming removed 0 bases from V and 9 bases from J; junction bases left unmatched: 8. Germline lookup yields CDR1 WSHSY and CDR2 SAAADI.

The rearrangement joins TRBV4-1 to TRBJ1-2; 7 positions match TRBD1. The CDR3 runs 15 residues. Germline trimming cut 3 bases from V and 5 bases from J; bases unmatched to any gene: 9. Germline loops: CDR1 MGHRA, CDR2 YSYEKL. The chain's CDR3 is CASSQTQGQEYGYTF. As DNA, the CDR3 is TGCGCCAGCAGCCAGACTCAAGGACAGGAGTATGGCTACACCTTC.

The J gene is TRBJ1-3, the V gene TRBV18; 7 nucleotides line up with TRBD1. V was clipped by 6 bases and J by 3 bases; unmatched bases: 11. This CDR3 contains 16 residues. CDR1 is KGHSH and CDR2 is LQKENI in the germline V gene. The CDR3 DNA reads TGTGCCAGCTCCCAACGACAGGGTATTGGTGGAAACACCATATATTTT. As protein: CASSQRQGIGGNTIYF. The variable domain in full, with the rest retrieved from reference TRBV18 and TRBJ1-3, is NAGVMQNPRHLVRRRGQEARLRCSPMKGHSHVYWYRQLPEEGLKFMVYLQKENIIDESGMPKERFSAEFPKEGPSILRIQQVVRGDSAAYFCASSQRQGIGGNTIYFGEGSWLTVV.

The gene calls are TRBV5-1 and TRBJ1-6; 7 bases are shared with TRBD1. Germline trimming cut 0 bases from V and 9 bases from J; bases unmatched to any gene: 6. CDR3 size: 15 residues. Germline V gene data show CDR1 as SGHRS and CDR2 as YFSETQ. Here the CDR3 reads CASSLDGTDLSPLHF. The CDR3 coding sequence is TGCGCCAGCAGCTTGGATGGGACAGACCTTTCACCCCTCCACTTT.

J is TRBJ1-1 and V is TRBV3-1 (or the pseudogene TRBV3-2); the D is unclear. CDR3 length equals 14 residues. Trimming removed 1 base from V and 3 bases from J, with 9 bases in between. Germline-derived CDR1 and CDR2 are LGHDT and YNNKEL (reference sequence). As DNA, the CDR3 is TGTGCCAGCAGCCAAGTCCCCAAACACACTGAAGCTTTCTTT. Its protein is CASSQVPKHTEAFF.

J is TRBJ2-5 and V is TRBV5-8; 10 nucleotides agree with TRBD1. CDR3 length equals 15 residues. Losses at the gene ends were 4 bases for V and 5 bases for J; bases not matched to a gene: 8. Germline V gene data show CDR1 as SGHTS and CDR2 as YDEGEE. CDR3 sequence: CASSGTGTGDETQYF. In nucleotides, the CDR3 is TGTGCCAGCAGCGGAACCGGGACAGGGGATGAGACCCAGTACTTC.

This clone appeared once. Here the CDR3 reads CATSGPLLYTGELFF. For the CDR3, the DNA is TGTGCCACCAGCGGGCCACTACTATACACCGGGGAGCTGTTTTTT. The genes are TRBV15 and TRBJ2-2; D is unresolved. This CDR3 has 15 amino acids. Germline lookup yields CDR1 LNHNV and CDR2 YYDKDF (reference sequence). Trimming left V 5 bases short and J 3 bases short, with 13 bases between.

J is TRBJ2-1 and V is TRBV9; D is ambiguous. The CDR3 contains 16 residues. The V and J ends lost 5 bases and 0 bases respectively, with 15 bases between them. Germline values: CDR1 SGDLS, CDR2 YYNGEE. CDR3 region: CASSSGLQRSYNEQFF. The CDR3 DNA reads as TGTGCCAGCAGTAGTGGTCTGCAGCGCTCCTACAATGAGCAGTTCTTC.

This clone appeared a single time. The rearrangement links TRBV3-1 (or the pseudogene TRBV3-2) to TRBJ1-2; D is uncertain. V lost 1 base to trimming and J lost 5 bases, with 8 bases between them. This CDR3 has 13 residues. Germline CDR1 LGHDT, CDR2 YNNKEL (reference sequence). CDR3 bases: TGTGCCAGCAGCCAAGGAGGGTTATATGGCTACACCTTC. It codes for CASSQGGLYGYTF.

Only one count was recorded for this clone. This chain links TRBV18 with TRBJ1-4; 9 nucleotides align to TRBD1. V lost 5 bases to trimming and J lost 8 bases; unmatched junction nucleotides: 9. CDR1 and CDR2 (germline): KGHSH, LQKENI. This CDR3 has 15 amino acids. CDR3 nucleotides: TGTGCCAGCTCAACCACAGGGGGCGGAAGGGAAAAACTGTTTTTT. Amino acids: CASSTTGGGREKLFF.

The chain uses TRBV7-6 and TRBJ2-3; D assignment may be TRBD1 or TRBD2 (5 bases each). Per germline, CDR1 SGHVS and CDR2 FNYEAQ. Trimming cost V 1 base and J 2 bases, with 10 bases left between them. The CDR3 sequence is 15 residues long. This CDR3 is CASSLGGGFTDTQYF. For the CDR3, the DNA is TGTGCCAGCAGCTTAGGTGGGGGATTCACAGATACGCAGTATTTT.

The CDR3 protein is CASSLGPGDYGYTF. The CDR3 DNA sequence: TGCGCCAGCAGCTTGGGTCCAGGGGACTATGGCTACACCTTC. The genes are TRBV5-1 and TRBJ1-2; a possible D gene is TRBD1 (6 bases). The CDR3 is made up of 14 amino acids. In germline, CDR1 is SGHRS, CDR2 YFSETQ. The V and J ends lost 0 bases and 3 bases respectively, with 9 bases between them.

This clone was picked up one time. V is TRBV11-1 and J is TRBJ2-1; D remains ambiguous. The V end was cut by 1 base, the J end by 8 bases, with 9 bases between. The CDR3 sequence is 13 residues long. Germline values: CDR1 SGHAT, CDR2 FQDESV (reference sequence). The CDR3 nucleotides read TGTGCCAGCAGCTTAGGTGGCCGGGATGAGCAGTTCTTC. This gives the protein CASSLGGRDEQFF.

V and J are TRBV2 and TRBJ1-3; no clear D. V was shortened by 9 bases and J by 12 bases, with 15 bases between the two germline ends. Germline CDR1 and CDR2: SNHLY and FYNNEI. CDR3 length equals 11 residues. CDR3 nucleotides: TGTGCCAGTGGTCAGGCCCGGGACATATATTTT. This sequence encodes CASGQARDIYF.

This clone occurred once. The chain is built from TRBV6-1 and TRBJ2-7; 8 bases match TRBD2. The CDR3 is 16 amino acids. CDR1 is MNHNS, CDR2 SASEGT, per germline. J lost 3 bases, V lost 3 bases, and 10 bases had no gene match. DNA of the CDR3: TGTGCCAGCAGTGACCGGGGGGGGGTGATAGGCTACGAGCAGTACTTC. Its translation is CASSDRGGVIGYEQYF.

The chain recombines TRBV7-2 with TRBJ2-1, with TRBD1 identical over 10 bases. Germline V gene lookup returns CDR1 SGHTA and CDR2 FQGNSA. V lost 4 bases and J lost 8; bases outside the gene matches: 5. The CDR3 runs to 14 residues. CDR3 sequence (DNA): TGTGCCAGCAGCTGGACAGGGGGACAAGATGAGCAGTTCTTC. It codes for CASSWTGGQDEQFF.